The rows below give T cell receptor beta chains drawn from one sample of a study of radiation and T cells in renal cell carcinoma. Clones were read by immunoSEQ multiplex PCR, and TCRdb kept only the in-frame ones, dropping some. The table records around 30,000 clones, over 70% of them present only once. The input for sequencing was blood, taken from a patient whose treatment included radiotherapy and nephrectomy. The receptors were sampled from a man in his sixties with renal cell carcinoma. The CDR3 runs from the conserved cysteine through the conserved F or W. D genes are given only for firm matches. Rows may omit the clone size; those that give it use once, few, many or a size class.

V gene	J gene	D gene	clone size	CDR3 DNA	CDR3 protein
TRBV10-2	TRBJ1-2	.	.	TGCGCCAGTGGTAGAGGATCCTTGGACGGCTACACCTTC	CASGRGSLDGYTF
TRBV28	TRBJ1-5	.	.	TGTGCCAGCAGAAGCGGACAGCACGATCAGCCCCAGCATTTT	CASRSGQHDQPQHF
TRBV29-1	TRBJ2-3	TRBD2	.	TGCAGCGTTGTAGAAGCGGGACCTAGCACAGATACGCAGTATTTT	CSVVEAGPSTDTQYF
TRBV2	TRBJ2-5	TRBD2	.	TGTGCCAGCAGCTATAGCGGGCCACAAGAGACCCAGTACTTC	CASSYSGPQETQYF
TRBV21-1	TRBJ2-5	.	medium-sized	TGTGCCAGTAAAGTGAGGGGGGCGAAATCGAGCCAAGAGACCCAGTACTTC	CASKVRGAKSSQETQYF
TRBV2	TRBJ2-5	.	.	TGTGCCAGCAGTCGGACCCGAGAGACCCAGTACTTC	CASSRTRETQYF
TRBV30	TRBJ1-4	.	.	TGTGCCTGGAGTGTACTACTTTCTAGGGGGTGGGAAAAACTGTTTTTT	CAWSVLLSRGWEKLFF
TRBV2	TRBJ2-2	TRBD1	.	TGTGCCAGCATGAGGACAGGGGAGGACGGGGAGCTGTTTTTT	CASMRTGEDGELFF
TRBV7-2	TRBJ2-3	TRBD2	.	TGTGCCAGCAGCTTAGTGGGCGGGAGAAGCACAGATACGCAGTATTTT	CASSLVGGRSTDTQYF
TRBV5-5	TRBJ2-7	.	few	TGTGCCAGCAGCTTGCTGGGCAGGGCTGAAGAGCAGTACTTC	CASSLLGRAEEQYF
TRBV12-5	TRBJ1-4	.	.	TGTGCTAGTGGTTCCCCATACCTTCAGGCCCCCGACACTGAAAAACTGTTTTTT	CASGSPYLQAPDTEKLFF
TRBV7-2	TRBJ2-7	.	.	TGTGCCAGCAGCCAATACTTTGTTCCCCCCTTCGGCTACGAGCAGTACTTC	CASSQYFVPPFGYEQYF
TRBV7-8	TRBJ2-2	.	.	TGTGCCAGCAGCTTGGGGGTAATGGACACCGGGGAGCTGTTTTTT	CASSLGVMDTGELFF
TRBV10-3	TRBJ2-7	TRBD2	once	TGTGCCACTACGGGACTAGCGGACAATGATTACGAGCAGTACTTC	CATTGLADNDYEQYF
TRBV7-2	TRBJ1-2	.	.	TGTGCCAGCAGCCTCCTACGGGGGGTGGTTGGCTACACCTTC	CASSLLRGVVGYTF
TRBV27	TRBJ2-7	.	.	TGTGCCAGCAGTTTACGGGGAGTAGGGGAGCAGTACTTC	CASSLRGVGEQYF
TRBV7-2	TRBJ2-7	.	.	TGTGCCAGCAGCTTAATATTCAACTACGAGCAGTACTTC	CASSLIFNYEQYF
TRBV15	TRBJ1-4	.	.	TGTGCCACCAGCAGAGTGAAGAGTAATGAAAAACTGTTTTTT	CATSRVKSNEKLFF
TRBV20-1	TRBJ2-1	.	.	TGCAGTGCTAGAGGGGGAAATGAGCAGTTCTTC	CSARGGNEQFF
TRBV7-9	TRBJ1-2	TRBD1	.	TGTGCCAGCAGCCAGACGACAGGGACAGGTGGCTACACCTTC	CASSQTTGTGGYTF
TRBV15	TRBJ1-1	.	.	TGTGCCACCAGCAGAGATCTGGAGGGGCGAATCCTTATGAACACTGAAGCCTTCTTT	CATSRDLEGRILMNTEAFF
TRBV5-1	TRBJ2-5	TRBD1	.	TGCGCCAGCAGCTCAACCTACAGGGGGCGGGAGACCCAGTACTTC	CASSSTYRGRETQYF
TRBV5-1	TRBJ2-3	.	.	TGCGCCAGCAGCTTGGCGAAGCTCTATGATACGCAGTATTTT	CASSLAKLYDTQYF
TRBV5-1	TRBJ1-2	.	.	TGCGCCAGCAGCTTACTACCCCCCCCAGGGTCCGGCTATGGCTACACCTTC	CASSLLPPPGSGYGYTF
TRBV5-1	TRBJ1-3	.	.	TGCGCCAGCAGACGGGAGGTCAGTGGAAACACCATATATTTT	CASRREVSGNTIYF
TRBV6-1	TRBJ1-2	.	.	TGTGCCAGCAGTGACCCTTCCATAAGATGGGGCTACACCTTC	CASSDPSIRWGYTF
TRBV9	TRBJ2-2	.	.	TGTGCCAGCAGCGTAGCCCCCCCGGAGGCGAACACCGGGGAGCTGTTTTTT	CASSVAPPEANTGELFF
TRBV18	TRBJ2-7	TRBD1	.	TGTGCCAGCTCAGCAGACAGGGGGAGCTCCTACGAGCAGTACTTC	CASSADRGSSYEQYF
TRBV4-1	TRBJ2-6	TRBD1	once	TGCGCCAGCAGCCAATCTGGGACAGGGGTCGGACCTGGGGCCAACGTCCTGACTTTC	CASSQSGTGVGPGANVLTF
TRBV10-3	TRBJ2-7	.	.	TGTGCCATCAGTGAGTCGGGGGGGCCAGGCTACGAGCAGTACTTC	CAISESGGPGYEQYF
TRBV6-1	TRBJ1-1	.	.	TGTGCCAGCAGTGACCCCCGAGCAGGTCTGAACACTGAAGCTTTCTTT	CASSDPRAGLNTEAFF
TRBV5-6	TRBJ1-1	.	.	TGTGCCAGCAGCTTGGAGGGGACCGAGACCTACACTGAAGCTTTCTTT	CASSLEGTETYTEAFF
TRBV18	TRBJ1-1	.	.	TGTGCCAGCTCACTGACCTACACGAACACTGAAGCTTTCTTT	CASSLTYTNTEAFF
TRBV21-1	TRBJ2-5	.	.	TGTGCCAGCAGCAAAGTGGAGCGGGAGCGGTTAGAGACCCAGTACTTC	CASSKVERERLETQYF
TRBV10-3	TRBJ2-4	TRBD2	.	TGTGCCATCAGTGAGTCGACTCGTGAGGGTAGCGGGTTAAACATTCAGTACTTC	CAISESTREGSGLNIQYF
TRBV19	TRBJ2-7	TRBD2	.	TGTGCCAGTAGTATAGAAGAGGGAGGGCCGTACGAGCAGTACTTC	CASSIEEGGPYEQYF
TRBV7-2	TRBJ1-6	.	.	TGTGCCAGCAGCCAAAGGGTTGGGGGGCTGTATAATTCACCCCTCCACTTT	CASSQRVGGLYNSPLHF
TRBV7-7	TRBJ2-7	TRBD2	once	TGTGCTAGCAGCCGACTAGCGGGGACGGCCGAGCAGTACTTC	CASSRLAGTAEQYF
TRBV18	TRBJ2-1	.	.	TGTGCCAGCTCAAAAAGTAATGAGCAGTTCTTC	CASSKSNEQFF
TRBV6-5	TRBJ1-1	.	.	TGTGCCAGCAGTTACTCGGCCAGGAACACTGAAGCTTTCTTT	CASSYSARNTEAFF
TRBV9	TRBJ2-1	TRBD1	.	TGTGCCAGCAGCCCGGGACAGGGGCAAGTAGATGAGCAGTTCTTC	CASSPGQGQVDEQFF
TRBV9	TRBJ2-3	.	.	TGTGCCAGCAGCGTAGTAGACAGGATCACAGATACGCAGTATTTT	CASSVVDRITDTQYF
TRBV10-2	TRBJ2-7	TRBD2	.	TGCGCCAGTTACCCCGGGACTAGCGGGAGCAGGTACGAGCAGTACTTC	CASYPGTSGSRYEQYF
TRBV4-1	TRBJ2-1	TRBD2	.	TGCGCCAGCAGCCCCTTAGCGGGAGGTCTACCCTACAATGAGCAGTTCTTC	CASSPLAGGLPYNEQFF
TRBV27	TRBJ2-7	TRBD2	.	TGTGCCAGCAGTTTAAAGCGGCTAGCGGGTTACGAGCAGTACTTC	CASSLKRLAGYEQYF
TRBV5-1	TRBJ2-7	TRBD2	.	TGCGCCAGCAGCACCGGGACTAGCGGGAGGGTCTCCGAGCAGTACTTC	CASSTGTSGRVSEQYF
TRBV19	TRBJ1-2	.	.	TGTGCCAGTAGTATAGAAGCTGGACAAATCTATGGCTACACCTTC	CASSIEAGQIYGYTF
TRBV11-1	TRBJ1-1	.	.	TGTGCCAGCAGCTTAGGATGGAACGCGTGGGACACTGAAGCTTTCTTT	CASSLGWNAWDTEAFF
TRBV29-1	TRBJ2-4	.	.	TGCAGCGGGATCGGTGACTGGAACATTCAGTACTTC	CSGIGDWNIQYF
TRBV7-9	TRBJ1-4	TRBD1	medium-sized	TGTGCCAGCAGCCCCCGGACAGGGGCGGCAACTAATGAAAAACTGTTTTTT	CASSPRTGAATNEKLFF
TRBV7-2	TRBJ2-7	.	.	TGTGCCAGCAGCTTAACTAACGAGCAGTACTTC	CASSLTNEQYF
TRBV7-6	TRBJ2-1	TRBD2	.	TGTGCCAGCAGCTTAGGCGGCGGGAGACCGTTCTTC	CASSLGGGRPFF
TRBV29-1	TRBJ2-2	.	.	TGCAGCGTTGAAGTTTGGGGGACCGGGGAGCTGTTTTTT	CSVEVWGTGELFF
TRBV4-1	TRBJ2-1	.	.	TGCGCCAGCAGCCAGAATTACAATGAGCAGTTCTTC	CASSQNYNEQFF
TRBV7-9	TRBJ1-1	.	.	TGTGCCAGCAGCTTATCTCTTGGTCTGAACACTGAAGCTTTCTTT	CASSLSLGLNTEAFF
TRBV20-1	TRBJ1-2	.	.	TGCAGTGTTACCGGGGGAGAGGGCTACACCTTC	CSVTGGEGYTF